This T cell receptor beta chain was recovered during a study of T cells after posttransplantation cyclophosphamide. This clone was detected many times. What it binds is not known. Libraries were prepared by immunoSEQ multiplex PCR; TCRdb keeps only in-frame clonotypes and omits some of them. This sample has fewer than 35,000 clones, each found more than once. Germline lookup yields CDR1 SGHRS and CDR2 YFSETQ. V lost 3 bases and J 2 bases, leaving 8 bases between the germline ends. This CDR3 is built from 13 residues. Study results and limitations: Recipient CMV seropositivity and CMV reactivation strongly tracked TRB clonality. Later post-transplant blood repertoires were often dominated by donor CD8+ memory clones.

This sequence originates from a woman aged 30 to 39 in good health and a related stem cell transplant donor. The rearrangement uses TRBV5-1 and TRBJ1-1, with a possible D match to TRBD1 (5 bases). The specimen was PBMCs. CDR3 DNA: TGCGCCAGCAGCTCTCAGGGCAACACTGAAGCTTTCTTT. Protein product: CASSSQGNTEAFF.